Sequencing of this T cell receptor beta chain was carried out in a study of metastatic and nonmetastatic thyroid tumors. This clone was seen a single time. One end of the junction does not line up with germline, which may come from a read error. TCRdb used MiXCR to call clones anew from the PCR reads. Here the sample spans some 93,000 clones, approximately 12% being singletons. No patient had received any treatment before thyroid surgery. The CDR3 covers 16 residues. The germline CDR1 and CDR2 sequences are LGHNA and YNFKEQ. This sequence was found in a female donor with papillary thyroid cancer or a benign thyroid nodule (not recorded which). Some clones in this sample may be carry-over from other donors' samples. The V and J genes are TRBV4-2 and TRBJ2-3; the match to TRBD1 covers 7 bases. The sequenced sample consisted of blood. The CDR3 DNA is TGTGTCAGCAGCCAAGATCCTAGCTGGGGGACAGATACGCGGTATTTT. Residues: CVSSQDPSWGTDTRYF.